This TCR beta chain is from a study of Ad26.COV2.S vaccination and SARS-CoV-2 variants (dated by TCRdb to the early 2020s). For the study in its entirety: Vaccine-arm donors came from COV1001, a multicentre, randomized, double-blind, placebo-controlled phase I-IIa trial of Ad26.COV2.S in healthy adults. Ad26.COV2.S was administered intramuscularly at a dose of 5x10^10 or 1x10^11 viral particles, either as one shot or as two shots given 56 days apart. Sequencing of the TCRbeta repertoire served to evaluate the specificity and breadth of SARS-CoV-2-reactive T cell receptors following Ad26.COV2.S vaccination. A total of 32 samples were included in the TCR-sequenced set, comprising roughly 19 Ad26.COV2.S vaccine recipients, 5 placebo recipients and 8 SARS-CoV-2 convalescent individuals. Participants in the trial were split at random into five groups of five each, receiving low-dose or high-dose Ad26.COV2.S once or twice, or else placebo on both occasions. Throughout the experiments and outcome assessment, investigators stayed blinded to trial group allocation.

According to the study, the label for this sample's treatment or condition signals: about 20 received Ad26.COV2.S at low or high dose, single or two shots; about 5 received placebo; per-sample allocation not given. Repertoires of vaccine and placebo recipients were sequenced from samples collected on day 63 after the first injection. Between 29 July and 7 August 2020, Cohort 1b enrolled approximately 26 adults aged 18-55 years at one site in Boston, USA. Ad26.COV2.S was a replication-incompetent adenovirus type 26 vector expressing a prefusion-stabilized SARS-CoV-2 spike protein from the original Wuhan strain. The immunoSEQ Assay was the method used to sequence TCRbeta CDR3 regions. After extraction, genomic DNA underwent amplification by bias-controlled multiplex PCR, followed by high-throughput sequencing. On the authors' methods: Collapsing and filtering of sequences were performed to quantify the absolute abundance of each unique TCRbeta CDR3 region. T cell fraction was estimated by normalization of TCRbeta template counts to usable DNA, with usable DNA being measured through amplification of reference genes present in all nucleated cells. Repertoire TCRs were annotated as SARS-CoV-2-specific by exact matching of V gene, CDR3 amino acid sequence and J gene to a known reactive TCR set. MIRA supplied the reference SARS-CoV-2 TCR set, which was filtered for enrichment in COVID-19-positive ImmuneCODE repertoires so that public or cross-reactive TCRs were removed. Drawing on the MIRA antigens, annotated TCRs were analysed further at the level of specific ORF or position within ORF. Breadth was defined as the number of annotated unique rearrangements divided by the total number of unique productive rearrangements, and depth was defined as the summed frequency of the annotated unique rearrangements. TCR breadth was compared between groups using two-sided Wilcoxon rank-sum tests. TCRdb carries this immuneACCESS record with in-frame sequences only. Its versions omit some clonotypes, under half of them owing to an unresolved V gene in the studies checked, with the rest unexplained. Clone size and the V and J calls come from that table; the DNA yielded D and trimming. This sample has roughly 350,000 clones in its table, and around 89% of those were observed once. The top ten clonotypes cover around 5.3% of the sample.

Concerning this clone: Its antigen is currently not known. Base qualities are missing; no much larger clone stands one base away.

From the cysteine through the phenylalanine, the CDR3 covers 16 amino acids. The read is trimmed to its CDR3 DNA, 48 bases read in frame from base 1. The CDR1 and CDR2 encoded by the germline V gene are SNHLY and FYNNEI. V and J are truncated by 4 bases and 3 bases respectively, leaving an intervening sequence of 19 bases. Study-wide conclusions, independent of this receptor: The study was not powered for comparison of responses between vaccine doses or regimens. Vaccine and placebo recipients had comparable non-spike TCR breadth, which fits with the vaccine containing only spike. The authors noted that the TCR breadth and depth analyses may have underestimated total T cell responses. After vaccination, substantial breadth of spike-specific CD8+ and CD4+ T cell responses was reported. Ad26.COV2.S recipients had higher spike-specific TCR breadth than placebo recipients (P = 0.0014).

This receptor was identified in a person aged 18-65 years who received the Ad26.COV2.S COVID-19 vaccine or a placebo. Material: peripheral blood, obtained in a trial of Ad26.COV2.S vaccine versus placebo. The sequence is built from TRBV2 and TRBJ2-7; no D segment can be confidently identified. The base sequence is TGTGCCAGCAGTGGAAACCGGGTCAAGGACCACTACGAGCAGTACTTC. Its amino acids are CASSGNRVKDHYEQYF. Where the CDR3 stops, the reference TRBV2 and TRBJ2-7 genes take over; the full variable domain is EPEVTQTPSHQVTQMGQEVILRCVPISNHLYFYWYRQILGQKVEFLVSFYNNEISEKSEIFDDQFSVERPDGSNFTLKIRSTKLEDSAMYFCASSGNRVKDHYEQYFGPGTRLTVT.